This T cell receptor beta chain was obtained from a study of neurological immune-mediated disorders. Whole-study context: Within the group of some 35 multiple sclerosis patients, some 30 were relapsing-remitting, while 3 were secondary progressive.

Study-wide results and limits: Neither clinical nor MRI features were associated with the multiple sclerosis repertoire cluster. Private repertoires in all groups were suggested, as expanded clones shared no CDR3 amino acid sequences across subjects.

Each CDR3 protein gets one entry after TCRdb re-called the 5' RACE reads with MiXCR. The sample has around 26,000 distinct CDR3 sequences; about 3.5% are singletons. This clonotype was observed many times. Its matching antigen is unknown. After removal of 4 bases from V and 2 bases from J, the junction contained 3 bases not matched to a gene. The CDR3 sequence is 15 residues long. Germline V gene data show CDR1 as SGHRS and CDR2 as YFSETQ. The chain links TRBV5-1 to TRBJ1-5; 10 bases fit TRBD1. This receptor was identified in a woman in her thirties with multiple sclerosis. The sample consisted of PBMCs. CDR3 nucleotides: TGCGCCAGCAGCAAGACAGGGGGCGGCAATCAGCCCCAGCATTTT. Translation: CASSKTGGGNQPQHF.